This TCR beta chain was recorded in a study of T cell responses to AZD1222 COVID-19 vaccine. General study findings and limits: There were mostly white British donors and more females than males, and clonal diversity was possibly underestimated. After the peak T cell response, and only then, were repertoires sampled. In the spike-specific TCR repertoire, nearly half reportedly target unmutated variant regions.

This clone came up once. Its antigen remains unknown. Produced via immunoSEQ multiplex PCR; TCRdb's table is partial and in-frame only. The sample holds over 110,000 clones, about 92% seen once. Germline V gene sequence: CDR1 SGHAT, CDR2 FQNNGV. This CDR3 region has 12 residues. V lost 7 bases to trimming and J lost 1 base, with 6 bases between them. The receptor was derived from an adult who had recovered from COVID-19. The chain uses TRBV11-2 and TRBJ2-3; D gene uncertain. Here the sequenced sample was peripheral blood, taken after recovery from COVID-19. This CDR3 reads CASTPGTDTQYF. Written as DNA, the CDR3 is TGTGCCAGCACGCCAGGCACAGATACGCAGTATTTT.